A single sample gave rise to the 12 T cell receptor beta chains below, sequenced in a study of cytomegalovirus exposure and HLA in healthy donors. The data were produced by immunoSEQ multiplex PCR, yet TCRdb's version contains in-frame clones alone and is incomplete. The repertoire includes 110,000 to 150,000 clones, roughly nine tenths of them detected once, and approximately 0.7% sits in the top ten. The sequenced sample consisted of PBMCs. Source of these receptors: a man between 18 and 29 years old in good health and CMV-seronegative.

The CDR3 sequence: CASSERGRGHGYTF. Written as DNA, the CDR3 is TGTGCCAGCAGCGAACGGGGCAGGGGGCATGGCTACACCTTC. The chain couples TRBV7-8 to TRBJ1-2; the match to TRBD1 covers 8 bases. CDR1 is SGHVS, CDR2 FQNEAQ, per germline. The CDR3 totals 14 residues. V lost 5 bases, J lost 6 bases, and 8 bases stayed unmatched.

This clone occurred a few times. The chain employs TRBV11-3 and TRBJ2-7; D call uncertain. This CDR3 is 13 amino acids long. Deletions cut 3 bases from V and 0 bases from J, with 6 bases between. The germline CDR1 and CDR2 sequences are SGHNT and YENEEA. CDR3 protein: CASSFASSYEQYV. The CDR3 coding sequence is TGTGCCAGCAGCTTTGCTAGCTCCTACGAGCAGTACGTC.

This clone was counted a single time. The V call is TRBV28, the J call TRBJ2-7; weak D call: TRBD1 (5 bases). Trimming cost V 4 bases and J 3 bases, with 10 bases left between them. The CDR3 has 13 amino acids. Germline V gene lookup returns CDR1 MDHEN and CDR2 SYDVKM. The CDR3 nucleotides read TGTGCCAGCAGTTCAAGGACATTCTACGAGCAGTACTTC. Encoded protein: CASSSRTFYEQYF.

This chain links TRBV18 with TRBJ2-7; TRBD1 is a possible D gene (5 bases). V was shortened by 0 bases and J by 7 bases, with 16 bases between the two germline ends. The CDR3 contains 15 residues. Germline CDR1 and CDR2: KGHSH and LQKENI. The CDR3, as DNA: TGTGCCAGCTCACCACCGTTGGGCCAGGGTAAGGAGCAGTACTTC. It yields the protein CASSPPLGQGKEQYF.

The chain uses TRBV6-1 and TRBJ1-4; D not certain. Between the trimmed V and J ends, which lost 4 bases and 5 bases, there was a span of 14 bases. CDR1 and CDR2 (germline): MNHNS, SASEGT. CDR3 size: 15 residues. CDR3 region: CASSGFAGENEKLFF. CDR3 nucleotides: TGTGCCAGCAGTGGCTTTGCTGGGGAGAATGAAAAACTGTTTTTT.

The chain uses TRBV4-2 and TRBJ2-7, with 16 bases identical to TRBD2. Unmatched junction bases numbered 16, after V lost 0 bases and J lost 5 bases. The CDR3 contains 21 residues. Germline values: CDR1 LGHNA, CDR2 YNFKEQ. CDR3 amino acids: CASSQDIFGTSGGAGRHEQYF. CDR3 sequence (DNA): TGTGCCAGCAGCCAAGACATATTCGGGACTAGCGGGGGGGCAGGCCGCCACGAGCAGTACTTC.

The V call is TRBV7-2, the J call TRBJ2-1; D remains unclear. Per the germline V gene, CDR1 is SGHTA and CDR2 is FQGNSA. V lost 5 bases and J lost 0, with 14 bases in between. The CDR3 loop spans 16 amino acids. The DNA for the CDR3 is TGTGCCAGCAGCCCCTTTGGCGCTAGCTCCTACAATGAGCAGTTCTTC. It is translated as CASSPFGASSYNEQFF.

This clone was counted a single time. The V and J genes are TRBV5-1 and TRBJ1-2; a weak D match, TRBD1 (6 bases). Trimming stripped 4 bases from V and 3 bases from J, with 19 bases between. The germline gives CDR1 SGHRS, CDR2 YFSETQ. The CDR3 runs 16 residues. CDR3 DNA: TGCGCCAGCAGCGAATGGACAGATCCCCCCTACTATGGCTACACCTTC. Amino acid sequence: CASSEWTDPPYYGYTF.

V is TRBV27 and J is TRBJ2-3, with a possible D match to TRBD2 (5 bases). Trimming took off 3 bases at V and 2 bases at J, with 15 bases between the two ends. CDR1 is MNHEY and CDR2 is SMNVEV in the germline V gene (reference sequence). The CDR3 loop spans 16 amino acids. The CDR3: CASSLMAAGLTDTQYF. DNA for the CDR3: TGTGCCAGCAGTTTGATGGCGGCGGGCCTCACAGATACGCAGTATTTT.

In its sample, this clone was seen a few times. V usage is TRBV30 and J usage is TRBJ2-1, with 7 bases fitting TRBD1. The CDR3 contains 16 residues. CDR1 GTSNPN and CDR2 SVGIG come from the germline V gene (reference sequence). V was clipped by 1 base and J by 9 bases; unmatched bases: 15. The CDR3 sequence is CAWSGVARQGFGEQFF. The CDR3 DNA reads TGTGCCTGGAGTGGGGTGGCGAGACAGGGTTTCGGTGAGCAGTTCTTC. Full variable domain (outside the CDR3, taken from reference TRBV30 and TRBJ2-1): SQTIHQWPATLVQPVGSPLSLECTVEGTSNPNLYWYRQAAGRGLQLLFYSVGIGQISSEVPQNLSASRPQDRQFILSSKKLLLSDSGFYLCAWSGVARQGFGEQFFGPGTRLTVL.

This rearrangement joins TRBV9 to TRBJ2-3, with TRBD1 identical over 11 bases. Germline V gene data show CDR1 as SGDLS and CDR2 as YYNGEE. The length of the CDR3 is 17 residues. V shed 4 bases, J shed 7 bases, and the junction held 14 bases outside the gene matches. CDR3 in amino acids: CASSHRQGDRGTNTQYF. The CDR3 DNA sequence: TGTGCCAGCAGCCACCGCCAAGGGGACAGGGGGACGAATACGCAGTATTTT.

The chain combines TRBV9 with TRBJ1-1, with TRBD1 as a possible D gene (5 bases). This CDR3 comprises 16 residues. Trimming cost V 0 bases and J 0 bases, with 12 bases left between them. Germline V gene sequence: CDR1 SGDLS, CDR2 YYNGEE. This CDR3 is CASSVDPRAMNTEAFF. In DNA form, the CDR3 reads TGTGCCAGCAGCGTAGACCCCAGGGCAATGAACACTGAAGCTTTCTTT. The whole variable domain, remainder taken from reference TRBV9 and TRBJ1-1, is DSGVTQTPKHLITATGQRVTLRCSPRSGDLSVYWYQQSLDQGLQFLIQYYNGEERAKGNILERFSAQQFPDLHSELNLSSLELGDSALYFCASSVDPRAMNTEAFFGQGTRLTVV.